This section outlines one T cell receptor (beta chain) sequence together with its context. Antigen unknown. This entry comes from a study of beta chain features in type 1 diabetes. Study information: The number of sorted cells examined across all samples was some 100 million. Study-level points and caveats: Patients with type 1 diabetes carried fewer insertions and had more deletions at their VDJ junctions. There was a moderate but significant shortening of TCRB CDR3s in all four CD4+ subsets of Type 1 diabetes patients.

Every isolated RNA sample was fully reverse transcribed, so sequencing captured expressed TCRB transcripts. Method: immunoSEQ multiplex PCR; TCRdb's copy keeps in-frame clones and lacks some. The profile shows more than 300,000 clones, 10% to 15% of them singletons. This CDR3 contains 15 residues. CDR1 LNHDA and CDR2 SQIVND come from the germline V gene (reference sequence). V was pared by 5 bases and J by 0 bases, with 14 bases between. Every single donor gave one heparinised blood draw, and these averaged roughly 120 mL. Purity exceeded 95% in all sorted populations. Sequenced sample: naive CD4+ T cells from blood. This chain joins TRBV19 and TRBJ2-7, with a possible D match to TRBD1 (6 bases). This TCR was sampled from a woman aged 18-29 years with type 1 diabetes. The CDR3 coding sequence is TGTGCCAGTAGTCGGATCCGGACAGCCTCCTACGAGCAGTACTTC. Translated, it gives CASSRIRTASYEQYF. Supplemented by reference TRBV19 and TRBJ2-7, the full variable domain reads DGGITQSPKYLFRKEGQNVTLSCEQNLNHDAMYWYRQDPGQGLRLIYYSQIVNDFQKGDIAEGYSVSREKKESFPLTVTSAQKNPTAFYLCASSRIRTASYEQYFGPGTRLTVT.